Below, 21 T cell receptor beta chains from the same sample are listed, as sequenced in a study of blood T cells in healthy people across ages. Alongside a J-beta primer mix, a sample-barcoded 5' primer served in a second PCR lasting 7 to 11 cycles. TCRdb reprocessed the 5' RACE reads via MiXCR and lists one record per CDR3 protein. The table records about 800,000 distinct CDR3 sequences, roughly 25% of them present only once. These data were also filed under a second study, of T cells of mothers and their children.

The sequencing input was blood. Receptors were obtained from a boy aged 5-17 years in good health.

This clonotype has just a few counts. The rearrangement joins TRBV18 to TRBJ2-5, with D perhaps TRBD2 (5 bases). The CDR3 length is 15 residues. Trimming took 0 bases from V and 5 from J, leaving 13 bases between them. Germline CDR1 KGHSH, CDR2 LQKENI. The CDR3 sequence is CASSPPGKPGETQYF. CDR3 nucleotides: TGTGCCAGCTCACCACCGGGGAAACCGGGGGAGACCCAGTACTTC.

This clonotype was counted a few times. CDR3 region: CASSQRLNEKLFF. The DNA of the CDR3 is TGTGCCAGCTCACAGAGACTTAATGAAAAACTGTTTTTT. The chain carries TRBV18 and TRBJ1-4; D not resolved. The CDR3 totals 13 residues. Germline-derived CDR1 and CDR2 are KGHSH and LQKENI. V dropped 4 bases and J dropped 4 bases, with 7 bases sitting between them.

The J gene is TRBJ1-1, the V gene TRBV5-1, with a weak D call TRBD1 (5 bases). The CDR3 has 13 amino acids. Looked up from germline, CDR1 is SGHRS and CDR2 is YFSETQ. Trimming removed 0 bases from V and 5 bases from J, with 8 bases in between. The CDR3 DNA sequence: TGCGCCAGCAGCTTGGGGGACCCAACTGAAGCTTTCTTT. Translation: CASSLGDPTEAFF.

This sequence joins TRBV29-1 and TRBJ2-7, with TRBD1 as a possible D gene (6 bases). The CDR3 spans 14 residues. V was pared by 0 bases and J by 2 bases, with 11 bases between. The germline CDR1 and CDR2 sequences are SQVTM and ANQGSEA. CDR3 DNA sequence: TGCAGCGTTGAAGAGGTAGGGGGTCCCTACGAGCAGTACTTC. Translated, it gives CSVEEVGGPYEQYF.

In its sample, this clonotype was seen a few times. The chain joins TRBV6-1 to TRBJ2-3, with D possibly TRBD2 on 9 matching bases. V shed 5 bases and J shed 2 bases, with 17 bases lying between them. The germline CDR1 and CDR2 sequences are MNHNS and SASEGT. This CDR3 contains 16 residues. CDR3 loop: CASSKLAGQATDTQYF. The CDR3 coding sequence is TGTGCCAGCAGTAAGCTAGCGGGACAGGCCACAGATACGCAGTATTTT.

This clonotype was counted only a few times. CDR3 sequence reads: CASSQTGGLLLDTQYF. CDR3 sequence (DNA): TGTGCCAGCAGCCAGACCGGGGGTCTTTTGTTAGATACGCAGTATTTT. The chain uses TRBV12-3 or TRBV12-4 and TRBJ2-3, with D tentatively TRBD2 (6 bases). This CDR3 has 16 amino acids. V lost 6 bases and J lost 5, with 21 bases in between.

This clonotype has a handful of counts. V is TRBV10-3 and J is TRBJ2-4; 11 bases align to TRBD2. In germline, CDR1 is ENHRY, CDR2 SYGVKD. The CDR3 has 18 residues. V lost 0 bases, J lost 0 bases, and 4 bases stayed unmatched. In nucleotides, the CDR3 is TGTGCCATCAGTGAGTCGGGGACTAGCGGCTTAGCCAAAAACATTCAGTACTTC. Translation: CAISESGTSGLAKNIQYF.

This clonotype was seen more than once but under ten times. V gene TRBV9 combines with J gene TRBJ2-2; tentatively, D is TRBD1 or TRBD2 (6 bases each). V was cut by 7 bases and J by 0 bases, with 16 bases left in between. CDR3 length: 16 amino acids. CDR1 is SGDLS, CDR2 YYNGEE, per germline. CDR3 sequence: CASGRGPLSNTGELFF. CDR3 DNA sequence: TGTGCCAGCGGTCGGGGGCCTTTGTCGAACACCGGGGAGCTGTTTTTT. Full variable domain (remainder filled in from reference TRBV9 and TRBJ2-2): DSGVTQTPKHLITATGQRVTLRCSPRSGDLSVYWYQQSLDQGLQFLIQYYNGEERAKGNILERFSAQQFPDLHSELNLSSLELGDSALYFCASGRGPLSNTGELFFGEGSRLTVL.

The genes are TRBV9 and TRBJ2-2, with D unresolved. The CDR3 is 13 residues long. The germline V and J ends were trimmed by 3 bases and 5 bases, with 8 bases remaining between them. Germline CDR1 is SGDLS and CDR2 is YYNGEE. DNA for the CDR3: TGTGCCAGCAGCGAGGGTTGGACCGGGGAGCTGTTTTTT. This gives the protein CASSEGWTGELFF.

The chain joins TRBV7-2 to TRBJ1-6; 10 nucleotides line up with TRBD1. Germline CDR1 reads SGHTA; CDR2 reads FQGNSA. The junction had 7 bases not matched to a gene; V was cut back by 8 bases and J by 6 bases. The CDR3 runs 15 residues. DNA for the CDR3: TGTGCCAGCCGGCCCGGGACAGGGGTTAATTCACCCCTCCACTTT. Protein product: CASRPGTGVNSPLHF.

The CDR3 DNA sequence: TGCAGTCCAACCACAGTAGGGCTAGCGGGGCCAGATACGCAGTATTTT. Translated, it gives CSPTTVGLAGPDTQYF. The genes are TRBV20-1 and TRBJ2-3, with 9 bases aligning to TRBD2. Germline trimming cut 8 bases from V and 4 bases from J; bases unmatched to any gene: 16. CDR3 length: 16 residues. Germline CDR1 and CDR2: DFQATT and SNEGSKA (reference sequence).

This clonotype has just a few counts. J is TRBJ2-7 and V is TRBV20-1; 7 bases line up with TRBD1. Germline CDR1 and CDR2: DFQATT and SNEGSKA (reference sequence). The trim removed 0 bases at V and 5 bases at J, leaving 4 bases unmatched. The CDR3 is made up of 13 amino acids. CDR3: CSARDGTDHEQYF. CDR3 nucleotide sequence: TGCAGTGCTAGAGACGGGACAGACCACGAGCAGTACTTC.

The table lists this clonotype with a few counts. CDR3 sequence (DNA): TGCGCCAGCAGCCGAATGACTAGCGGGAATGTAGATACGCAGTATTTT. As protein: CASSRMTSGNVDTQYF. V gene TRBV5-1 combines with J gene TRBJ2-3; TRBD2 matches at 11 bases. The CDR3 has 16 amino acids. CDR1 SGHRS and CDR2 YFSETQ come from the germline V gene. The ends lost 4 bases at V and 5 bases at J; junction bases unmatched: 9.

This clonotype was found a few times. The V gene is TRBV9, the J gene TRBJ1-2; the D is unclear. Deletions cut 5 bases from V and 5 bases from J, with 7 bases between. The germline CDR1 and CDR2 sequences are SGDLS and YYNGEE. CDR3 length equals 11 residues. The DNA for the CDR3 is TGTGCCAGCAGTGCCCTTTATGGCTACACCTTC. This sequence encodes CASSALYGYTF.

The chain is built from TRBV11-2 and TRBJ1-2; D unresolved. Germline CDR1 SGHAT, CDR2 FQNNGV. Trimming pared 5 bases from V and 4 bases from J, leaving 11 bases between. The CDR3 length is 13 residues. The CDR3 reads CASSPDPGYGYTF. The CDR3 nucleotides read TGTGCCAGCAGCCCCGACCCTGGCTATGGCTACACCTTC. Full variable domain (remainder filled in from reference TRBV11-2 and TRBJ1-2): EAGVAQSPRYKIIEKRQSVAFWCNPISGHATLYWYQQILGQGPKLLIQFQNNGVVDDSQLPKDRFSAERLKGVDSTLKIQPAKLEDSAVYLCASSPDPGYGYTFGSGTRLTVV.

The CDR3 DNA follows: TGTGCCAGCAGTCACCGTATCCTAGGGACTAGCGGTTCTTCCAATGAGCAGTTCTTC. This translates into CASSHRILGTSGSSNEQFF. V and J are TRBV6-2 or TRBV6-3 and TRBJ2-1; 11 bases fit TRBD2. The CDR3 is made up of 19 amino acids. The V gene's germline CDR1 is MNHEY and CDR2 SVGEGT. The V and J ends lost 5 bases and 6 bases, in that order; junction bases with no gene match: 18.

This clonotype was seen more than once but under ten times. The chain recombines TRBV5-1 with TRBJ2-2; 7 bases fit TRBD1. The germline CDR1 and CDR2 sequences are SGHRS and YFSETQ. The ends lost 2 bases at V and 4 bases at J; junction bases unmatched: 5. The CDR3 is 15 amino acids. CDR3 in amino acids: CASSFRQGITGELFF. The CDR3 bases are TGCGCCAGCAGCTTCAGACAGGGTATCACCGGGGAGCTGTTTTTT.

This sequence joins TRBV4-1 and TRBJ2-7; D gene unclear. Germline lookup yields CDR1 MGHRA and CDR2 YSYEKL. The CDR3 extends over 14 amino acids. V dropped 4 bases and J dropped 7 bases, with 17 bases sitting between them. The CDR3 sequence: CASSPFLGRQEQYF. The CDR3 DNA is TGCGCCAGCAGCCCTTTCCTGGGCCGGCAAGAGCAGTACTTC.

This clonotype has just one count. The chain has TRBV3-1 and TRBJ2-5, with D uncertain. The germline V gene encodes CDR1 LGHDT and CDR2 YNNKEL (reference sequence). The CDR3 runs 15 residues. V lost 1 base and J 5 bases, leaving 14 bases between the germline ends. The CDR3 sequence is CASSQALQRQETQYF. CDR3 coding DNA: TGTGCCAGCAGCCAAGCCCTTCAACGGCAGGAGACCCAGTACTTC.

V usage is TRBV4-3 and J usage is TRBJ2-1; 8 bases are shared with TRBD2. The CDR3 runs 16 residues. The trim removed 0 bases at V and 5 bases at J, leaving 6 bases unmatched. The V gene's germline CDR1 is LGHNA and CDR2 YSLEER. The CDR3 DNA follows: TGCGCCAGCAGCCAAGATTCGGGAGGGGTCGACAATGAGCAGTTCTTC. Amino acids: CASSQDSGGVDNEQFF.

The rearrangement links TRBV6-6 to TRBJ2-5; 12 bases line up with TRBD2. The end of the DNA aligns better with TRBJ2-7, so the J call may be wrong. The CDR3 sequence is 16 residues long. CDR1 is MNHNY and CDR2 is SVGAGI in the germline V gene (reference sequence). As DNA, the CDR3 is TGTGCCAGCAGTTACTCACTGACTAGCGGGGGTTACGAGCAGTACTTC. Protein: CASSYSLTSGGYEQYF.